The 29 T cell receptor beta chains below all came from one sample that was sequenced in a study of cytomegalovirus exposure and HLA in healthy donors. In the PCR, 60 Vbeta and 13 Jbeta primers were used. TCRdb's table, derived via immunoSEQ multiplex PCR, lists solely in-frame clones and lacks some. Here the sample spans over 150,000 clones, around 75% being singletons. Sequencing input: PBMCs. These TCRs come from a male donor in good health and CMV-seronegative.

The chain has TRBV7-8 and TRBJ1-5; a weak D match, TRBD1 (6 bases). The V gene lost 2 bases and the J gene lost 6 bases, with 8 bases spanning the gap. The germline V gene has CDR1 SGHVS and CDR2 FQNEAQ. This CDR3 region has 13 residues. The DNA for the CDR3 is TGTGCCAGCAGCTTACAGGGGAGTCAGCCCCAGCATTTT. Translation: CASSLQGSQPQHF.

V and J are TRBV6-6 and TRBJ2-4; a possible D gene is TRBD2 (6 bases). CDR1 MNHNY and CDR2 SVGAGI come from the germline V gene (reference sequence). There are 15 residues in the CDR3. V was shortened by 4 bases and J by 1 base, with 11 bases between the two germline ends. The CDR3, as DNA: TGTGCCAGCAGTTTTGGAGGGAGGGCCAAAAACATTCAGTACTTC. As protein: CASSFGGRAKNIQYF.

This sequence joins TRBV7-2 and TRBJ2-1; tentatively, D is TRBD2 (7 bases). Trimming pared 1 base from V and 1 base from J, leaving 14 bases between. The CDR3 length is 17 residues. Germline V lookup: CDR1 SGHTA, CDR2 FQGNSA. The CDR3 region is CASSLVGGALSYNEQFF. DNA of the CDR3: TGTGCCAGCAGCTTAGTGGGGGGGGCCCTTTCCTACAATGAGCAGTTCTTC.

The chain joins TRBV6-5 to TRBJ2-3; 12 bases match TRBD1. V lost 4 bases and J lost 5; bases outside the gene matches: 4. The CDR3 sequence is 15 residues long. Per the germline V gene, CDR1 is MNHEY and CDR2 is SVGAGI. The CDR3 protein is CASSLGQGAGDTQYF. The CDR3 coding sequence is TGTGCCAGCAGTTTGGGACAGGGGGCCGGAGATACGCAGTATTTT.

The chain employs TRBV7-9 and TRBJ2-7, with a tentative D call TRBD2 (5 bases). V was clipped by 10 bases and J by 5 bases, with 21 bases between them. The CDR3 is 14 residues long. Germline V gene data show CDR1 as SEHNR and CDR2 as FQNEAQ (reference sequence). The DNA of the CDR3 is TGTGCCACCATTGGCATGAGGGTGATGGACGAGCAGTACTTC. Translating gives CATIGMRVMDEQYF.

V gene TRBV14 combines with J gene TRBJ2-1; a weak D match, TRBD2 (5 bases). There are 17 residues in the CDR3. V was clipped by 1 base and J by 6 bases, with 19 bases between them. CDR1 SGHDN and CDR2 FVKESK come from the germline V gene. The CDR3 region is CASSQVPRTLFGNEQFF. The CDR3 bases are TGTGCCAGCAGCCAAGTCCCCCGGACTCTCTTCGGCAATGAGCAGTTCTTC.

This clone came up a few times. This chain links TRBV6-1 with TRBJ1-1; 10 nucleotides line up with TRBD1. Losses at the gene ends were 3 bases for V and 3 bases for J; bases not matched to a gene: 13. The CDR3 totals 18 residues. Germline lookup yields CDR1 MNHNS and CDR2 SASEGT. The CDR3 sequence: CASSDAPGQGFVDTEAFF. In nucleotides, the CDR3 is TGTGCCAGCAGTGATGCACCGGGACAGGGGTTCGTAGACACTGAAGCTTTCTTT.

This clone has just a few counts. The CDR3 DNA reads TGTGCCAGCAGTTACTCCTCAGGGGGGAATCAGCCCCAGCATTTT. Residues: CASSYSSGGNQPQHF. The rearrangement links TRBV6-5 to TRBJ1-5; TRBD1 aligns across 7 bases. The germline V gene encodes CDR1 MNHEY and CDR2 SVGAGI. The CDR3 runs to 15 residues. J lost 4 bases, V lost 0 bases, and 3 bases had no gene match.

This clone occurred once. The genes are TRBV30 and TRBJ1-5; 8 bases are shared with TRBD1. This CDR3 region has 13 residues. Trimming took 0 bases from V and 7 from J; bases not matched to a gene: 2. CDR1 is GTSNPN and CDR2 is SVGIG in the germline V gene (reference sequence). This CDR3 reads CAWSVDRGQPQHF. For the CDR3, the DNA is TGTGCCTGGAGTGTTGACAGGGGCCAGCCCCAGCATTTT.

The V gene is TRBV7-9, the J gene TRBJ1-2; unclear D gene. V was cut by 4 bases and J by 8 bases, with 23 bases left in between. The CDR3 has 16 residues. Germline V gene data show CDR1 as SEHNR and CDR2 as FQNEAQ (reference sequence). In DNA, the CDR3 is TGTGCCAGCAGCTCCCCCCCGAGCGCAGAACCGGGGGGCTACACCTTC. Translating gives CASSSPPSAEPGGYTF.

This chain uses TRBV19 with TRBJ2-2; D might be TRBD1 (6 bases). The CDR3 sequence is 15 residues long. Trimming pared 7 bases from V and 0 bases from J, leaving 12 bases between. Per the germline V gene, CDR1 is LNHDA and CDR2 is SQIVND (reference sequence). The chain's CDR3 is CASTWGPTNTGELFF. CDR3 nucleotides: TGTGCCAGTACCTGGGGGCCCACGAACACCGGGGAGCTGTTTTTT.

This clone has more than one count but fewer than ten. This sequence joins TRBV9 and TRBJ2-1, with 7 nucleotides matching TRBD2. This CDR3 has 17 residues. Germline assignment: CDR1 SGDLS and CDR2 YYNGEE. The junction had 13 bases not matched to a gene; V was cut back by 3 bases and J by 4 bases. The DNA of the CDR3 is TGTGCCAGCAGCGCCGGGGTGGGGACTACCATTTACAATGAGCAGTTCTTC. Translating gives CASSAGVGTTIYNEQFF.

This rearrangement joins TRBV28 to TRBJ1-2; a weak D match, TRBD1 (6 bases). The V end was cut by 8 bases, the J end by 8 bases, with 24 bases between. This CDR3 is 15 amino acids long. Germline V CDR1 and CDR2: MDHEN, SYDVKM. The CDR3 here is CASLPPGDWSRGYTF. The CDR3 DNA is TGTGCCAGCCTCCCCCCAGGGGATTGGTCCAGAGGCTACACCTTC.

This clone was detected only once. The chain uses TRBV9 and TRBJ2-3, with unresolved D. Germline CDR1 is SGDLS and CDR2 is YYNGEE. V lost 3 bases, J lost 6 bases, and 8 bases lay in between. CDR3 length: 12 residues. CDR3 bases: TGTGCCAGCAGCGCTGGAGAGGATACGCAGTATTTT. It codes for CASSAGEDTQYF.

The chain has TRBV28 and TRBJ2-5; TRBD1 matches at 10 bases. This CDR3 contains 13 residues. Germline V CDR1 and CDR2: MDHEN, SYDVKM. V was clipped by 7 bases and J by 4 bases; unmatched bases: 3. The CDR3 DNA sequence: TGTGCCAGCAAGACAGGGGGCGCAGAGACCCAGTACTTC. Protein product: CASKTGGAETQYF.

CDR3 amino acids: CASSRQGNTEAFF. The CDR3 region has the DNA TGTGCCAGCAGTAGGCAGGGGAACACTGAAGCTTTCTTT. The chain employs TRBV6-5 and TRBJ1-1, with D perhaps matching TRBD1 (5 bases). CDR3 length equals 13 residues. Between the trimmed V and J ends, which lost 5 bases and 1 base, there was a span of 8 bases. CDR1 is MNHEY and CDR2 is SVGAGI in the germline V gene.

CDR3 in DNA: TGTGCCAGCAGCCCGGACTTTCCGCGTGAGCAGTACTTC. Its protein is CASSPDFPREQYF. V and J are TRBV5-4 and TRBJ2-5; a possible D gene is TRBD2 (5 bases). Germline V gives CDR1 SGHNT, CDR2 YYREEE (reference sequence). V was clipped by 4 bases and J by 11 bases, with 18 bases between them. CDR3 length: 13 amino acids.

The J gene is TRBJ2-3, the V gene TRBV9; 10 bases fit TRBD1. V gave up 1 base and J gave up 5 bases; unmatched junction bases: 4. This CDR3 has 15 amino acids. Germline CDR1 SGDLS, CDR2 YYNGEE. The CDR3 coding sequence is TGTGCCAGCAGCGTACGACAGGGGGCCAAAGATACGCAGTATTTT. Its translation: CASSVRQGAKDTQYF.

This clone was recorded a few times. CDR3 in amino acids: CASNSFSETGFF. In DNA form, the CDR3 reads TGTGCCAGCAACAGCTTCTCTGAAACTGGGTTCTTC. The chain links TRBV11-2 to TRBJ2-1; D is ambiguous. CDR1 is SGHAT and CDR2 is FQNNGV in the germline V gene. This CDR3 comprises 12 residues. Trimming shortened V by 7 bases and J by 15 bases, and 19 bases separated the two germline ends.

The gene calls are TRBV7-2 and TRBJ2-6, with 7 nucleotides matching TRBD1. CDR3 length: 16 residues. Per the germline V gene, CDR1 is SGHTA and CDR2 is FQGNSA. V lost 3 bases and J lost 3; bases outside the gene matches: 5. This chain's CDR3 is CASSLTGLVGANVLTF. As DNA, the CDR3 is TGTGCCAGCAGCTTGACAGGGTTAGTTGGGGCCAACGTCCTGACTTTC.

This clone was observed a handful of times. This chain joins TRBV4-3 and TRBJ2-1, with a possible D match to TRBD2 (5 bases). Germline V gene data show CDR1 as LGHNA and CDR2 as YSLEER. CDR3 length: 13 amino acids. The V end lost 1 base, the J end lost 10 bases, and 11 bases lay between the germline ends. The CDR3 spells CASSQVRAREQFF. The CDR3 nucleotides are TGCGCCAGCAGCCAAGTGAGGGCGAGAGAGCAGTTCTTC.

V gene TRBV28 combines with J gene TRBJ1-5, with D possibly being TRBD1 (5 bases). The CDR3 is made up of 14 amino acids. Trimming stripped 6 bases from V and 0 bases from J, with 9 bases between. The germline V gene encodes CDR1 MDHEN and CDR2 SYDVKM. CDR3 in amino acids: CASRGGTSNQPQHF. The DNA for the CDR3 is TGTGCCAGCAGAGGAGGGACTAGCAATCAGCCCCAGCATTTT.

CDR3 in DNA: TGTGCCAGCAGCTCCTCGGAGGGAACAGATACGCAGTATTTT. Translated, it gives CASSSSEGTDTQYF. V is TRBV7-3 and J is TRBJ2-3; maybe TRBD2 (6 bases). The V gene's germline CDR1 is SGHTA and CDR2 FQGTGA. The CDR3 is 14 amino acids. Trimming cost V 4 bases and J 3 bases, with 11 bases left between them.

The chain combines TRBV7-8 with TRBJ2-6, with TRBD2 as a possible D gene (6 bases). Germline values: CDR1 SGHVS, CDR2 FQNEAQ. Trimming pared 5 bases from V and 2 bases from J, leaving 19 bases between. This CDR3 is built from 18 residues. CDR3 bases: TGTGCCAGCAGCCAGAGGGGACTCGATCTGGCTGGGGCCAACGTCCTGACTTTC. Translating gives CASSQRGLDLAGANVLTF. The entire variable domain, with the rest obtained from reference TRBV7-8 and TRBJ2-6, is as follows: GAGVSQSPRYKVAKRGQDVALRCDPISGHVSLFWYQQALGQGPEFLTYFQNEAQLDKSGLPSDRFFAERPEGSVSTLKIQRTQQEDSAVYLCASSQRGLDLAGANVLTFGAGSRLTVL.

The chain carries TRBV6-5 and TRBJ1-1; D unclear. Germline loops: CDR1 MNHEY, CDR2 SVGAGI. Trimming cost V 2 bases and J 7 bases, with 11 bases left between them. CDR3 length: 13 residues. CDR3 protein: CASSYRGFSEAFF. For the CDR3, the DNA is TGTGCCAGCAGTTACCGAGGGTTTAGTGAAGCTTTCTTT.

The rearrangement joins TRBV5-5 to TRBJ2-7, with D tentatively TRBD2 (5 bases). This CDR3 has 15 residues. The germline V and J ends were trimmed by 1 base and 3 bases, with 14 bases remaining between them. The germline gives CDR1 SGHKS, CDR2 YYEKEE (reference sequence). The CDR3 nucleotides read TGTGCCAGCAGCTTGAATCGGGGATACTACTACGAGCAGTACTTC. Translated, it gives CASSLNRGYYYEQYF.

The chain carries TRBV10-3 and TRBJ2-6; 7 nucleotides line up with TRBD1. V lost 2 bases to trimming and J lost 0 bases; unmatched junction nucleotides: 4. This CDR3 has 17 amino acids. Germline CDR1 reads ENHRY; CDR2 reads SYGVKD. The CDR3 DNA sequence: TGTGCCATCAGTGAGGATAGGGGGCCCTCTGGGGCCAACGTCCTGACTTTC. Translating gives CAISEDRGPSGANVLTF.

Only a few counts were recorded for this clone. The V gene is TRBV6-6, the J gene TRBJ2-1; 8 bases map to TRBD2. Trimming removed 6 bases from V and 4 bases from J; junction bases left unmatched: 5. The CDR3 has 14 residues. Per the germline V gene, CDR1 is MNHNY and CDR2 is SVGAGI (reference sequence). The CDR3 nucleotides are TGTGCCAGCAGAGAGCGGGAGAGGTACAATGAGCAGTTCTTC. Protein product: CASRERERYNEQFF.

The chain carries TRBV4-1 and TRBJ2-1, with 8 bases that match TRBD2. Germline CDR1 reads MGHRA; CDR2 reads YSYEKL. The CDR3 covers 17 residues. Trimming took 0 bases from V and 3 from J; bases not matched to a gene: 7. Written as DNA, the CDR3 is TGCGCCAGCAGCCAAGATCAAGCGGCGGGAGGCTACAATGAGCAGTTCTTC. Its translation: CASSQDQAAGGYNEQFF.